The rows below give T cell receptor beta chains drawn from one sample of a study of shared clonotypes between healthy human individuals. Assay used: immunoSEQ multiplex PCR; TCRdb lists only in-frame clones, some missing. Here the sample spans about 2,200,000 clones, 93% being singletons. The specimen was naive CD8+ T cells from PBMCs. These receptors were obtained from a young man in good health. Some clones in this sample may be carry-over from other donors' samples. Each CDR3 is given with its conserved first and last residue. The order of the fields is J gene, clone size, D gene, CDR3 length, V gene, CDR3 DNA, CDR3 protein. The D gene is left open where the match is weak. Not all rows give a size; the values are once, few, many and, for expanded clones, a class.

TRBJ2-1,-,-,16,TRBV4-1,TGCGCCAGCAGCCAGAGGACAAGTGATACCTACAATGAGCAGTTCTTC,CASSQRTSDTYNEQFF
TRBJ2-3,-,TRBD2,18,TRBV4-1,TGCGCCAGCAGCCAAGTGGAGGTCGGGAGCGGGAGTGCAGATACGCAGTATTTT,CASSQVEVGSGSADTQYF
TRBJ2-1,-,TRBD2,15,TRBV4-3,TGCGCCAGCAGCCAAGGGGCGGGGGGGCATTATGAGCAGTTCTTC,CASSQGAGGHYEQFF
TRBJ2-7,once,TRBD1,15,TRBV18,TGTGCCAGCTCATCACCGGGACAGGCATCCTACGAGCAGTACTTC,CASSSPGQASYEQYF
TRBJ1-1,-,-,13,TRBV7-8,TGTGCCAGCAGCTCCGAAGTGAACACTGAAGCTTTCTTT,CASSSEVNTEAFF
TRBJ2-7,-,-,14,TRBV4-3,TGCGCCAGCAGCCTCCAGCATCCCCCCGCCGAGCAGTACTTC,CASSLQHPPAEQYF
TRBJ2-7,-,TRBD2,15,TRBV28,TGTGCCAGCAGTTTAGAGCTAGCGGCCTCCTACGAGCAGTACTTC,CASSLELAASYEQYF
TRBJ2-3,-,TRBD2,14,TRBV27,TGTGCCAGCAGAGGACTAGCGGTCACAGATACGCAGTATTTT,CASRGLAVTDTQYF
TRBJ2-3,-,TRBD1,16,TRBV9,TGTGCCAGCAGCTCCTCCGGGACAGAGAGCACAGATACGCAGTATTTT,CASSSSGTESTDTQYF
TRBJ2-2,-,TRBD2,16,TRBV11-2,TGTGCCAGCAGCCCACTAGCGGGAGTGAGGACCGGGGAGCTGTTTTTT,CASSPLAGVRTGELFF
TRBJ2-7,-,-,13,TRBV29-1,TGCAGCGTGGGGAGCTTGTACTCCTACGAGCAGTACTTC,CSVGSLYSYEQYF
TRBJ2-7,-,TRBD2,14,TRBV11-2,TGTGCCAGCAGCATACTAGCGGGGAGCTACGAGCAGTACTTC,CASSILAGSYEQYF
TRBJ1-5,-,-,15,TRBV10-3,TGTGCCATCAGTGAGGGGGTGACGGGAAATCAGCCCCAGCATTTT,CAISEGVTGNQPQHF
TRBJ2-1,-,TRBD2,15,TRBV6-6,TGTGCCAGCAGCCTCCTAGCGGGAGGGGGCGATGAGCAGTTCTTC,CASSLLAGGGDEQFF
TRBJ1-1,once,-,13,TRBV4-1,TGCGCCAGCGGAGAGATGAGGGTCTCTGAAGCTTTCTTT,CASGEMRVSEAFF
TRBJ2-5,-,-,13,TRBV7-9,TGTGCCAGCAGCCTACGGACCCTAGAGACCCAGTACTTC,CASSLRTLETQYF
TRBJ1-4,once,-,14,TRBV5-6,TGTGCCAGCAGCTTGGGAGGGGTTAATGAAAAACTGTTTTTT,CASSLGGVNEKLFF
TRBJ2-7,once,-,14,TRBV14,TGTGCCAGCAGCCCGAGGCCTCCTGGGGTCGAGCAGTACTTC,CASSPRPPGVEQYF
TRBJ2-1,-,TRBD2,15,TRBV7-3,TGTGCCAGCAGCTCAATAGCGGGAATCTACAATGAGCAGTTCTTC,CASSSIAGIYNEQFF
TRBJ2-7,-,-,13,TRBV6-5,TGTGCCAGCAGACAGGGACTTTCCTACGAGCAGTACTTC,CASRQGLSYEQYF
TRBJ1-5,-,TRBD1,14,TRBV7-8,TGTGCCAGCAGCTTAGGTCGAGGGGGCCAGCCCCAGCATTTT,CASSLGRGGQPQHF
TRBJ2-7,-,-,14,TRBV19,TGTGCCAGTAGTGACACGGGTCCCTCCTACGAGCAGTACTTC,CASSDTGPSYEQYF
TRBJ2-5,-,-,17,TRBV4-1,TGCGCCAGCAGCCAAGATCCCTGGGTGGAGGGGCTTGTGACCCAGTACTTC,CASSQDPWVEGLVTQYF
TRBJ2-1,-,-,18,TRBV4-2,TGTGCCAGCAGCCAAGGGGGGTATAGCGGTACTACCTACAATGAGCAGTTCTTC,CASSQGGYSGTTYNEQFF
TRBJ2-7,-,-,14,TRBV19,TGTGCCAGTAGTATTTTCGGGGGACCTAACGAGCAGTACTTC,CASSIFGGPNEQYF
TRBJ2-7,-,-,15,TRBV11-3,TGTGCCAGCAGCTTGAGTCCAGGCCAGGGCTACGAGCAGTACTTC,CASSLSPGQGYEQYF
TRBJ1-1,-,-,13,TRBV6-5,TGTGCCAGCAGTTACAGGGGGAACACTGAAGCTTTCTTT,CASSYRGNTEAFF
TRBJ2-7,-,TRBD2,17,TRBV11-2,TGTGCCAGCAGCGAGGGACTAGCGGGACAGAGCTCCTACGAGCAGTACTTC,CASSEGLAGQSSYEQYF
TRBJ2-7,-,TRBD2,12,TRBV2,TGTGCCAGCAGTAGACTAGCGTACGAGCAGTACTTC,CASSRLAYEQYF
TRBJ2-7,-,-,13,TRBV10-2,TGCGCCAGCAGGGAGGTCAGAGGTGTAGAGCAGTACTTC,CASREVRGVEQYF
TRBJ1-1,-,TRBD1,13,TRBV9,TGTGCCAGCAGCTCAGGGGGGGGCACTGAAGCTTTCTTT,CASSSGGGTEAFF
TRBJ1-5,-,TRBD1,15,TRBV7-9,TGTGCCAGCAGCCCGGGACAGGCTTTAAATCAGCCCCAGCATTTT,CASSPGQALNQPQHF
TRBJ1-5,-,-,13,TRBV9,TGTGCCAGCAGCCCAGGGGACAATCAGCCCCAGCATTTT,CASSPGDNQPQHF
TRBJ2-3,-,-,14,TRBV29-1,TGCAGCATCTGGGCACAGGGAATCACAGATACGCAGTATTTT,CSIWAQGITDTQYF
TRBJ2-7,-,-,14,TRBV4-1,TGCGCCAGCAGCCAAGAGTATATCCCCTACGAGCAGTACTTC,CASSQEYIPYEQYF
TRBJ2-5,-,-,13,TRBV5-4,TGTGCCAGCAGCTTCTCACAGACGGAGACCCAGTACTTC,CASSFSQTETQYF
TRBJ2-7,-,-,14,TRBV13,TGTGCCAGCAGCTTCTTTCGGCAGGCCTACGAGCAGTACTTC,CASSFFRQAYEQYF
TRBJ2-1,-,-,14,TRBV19,TGTGCCAGTAGTATAGGGGAGCCCTACAATGAGCAGTTCTTC,CASSIGEPYNEQFF
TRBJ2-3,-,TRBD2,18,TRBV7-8,TGTGCCAGCAGCTTAGTTCGCGCGCTAGCGGGGGTCACAGATACGCAGTATTTT,CASSLVRALAGVTDTQYF
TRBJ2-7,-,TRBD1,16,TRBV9,TGTGCCAGCAGCGCTTCAACAGGGGGTGGATTTTTCGAGCAGTACTTC,CASSASTGGGFFEQYF
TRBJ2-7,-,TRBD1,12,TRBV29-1,TGCAGCGTCCTCGGGACAGTCTACGAGCAGTACTTC,CSVLGTVYEQYF
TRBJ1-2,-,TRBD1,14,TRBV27,TGTGCCAGCAGTGTGACAGGGGGATTCACAGGCTACACCTTC,CASSVTGGFTGYTF
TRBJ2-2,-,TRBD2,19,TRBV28,TGTGCCACCGAGTCTGGCAAACTTAGCGGGAGAGTTAACACCGGGGAGCTGTTTTTT,CATESGKLSGRVNTGELFF
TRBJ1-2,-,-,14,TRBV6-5,TGTGCCAGCAGTTACACGGGGACCCACTATGGCTACACCTTC,CASSYTGTHYGYTF
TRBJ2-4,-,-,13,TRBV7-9,TGTGCCAGCAGTGGGGGGCCCAAAAACATTCAGTACTTC,CASSGGPKNIQYF
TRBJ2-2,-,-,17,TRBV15,TGTGCCACCAGCAGAGAAAGGGGTCCCTTGAACACCGGGGAGCTGTTTTTT,CATSRERGPLNTGELFF
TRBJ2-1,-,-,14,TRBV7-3,TGTGCCAGCAGCCGATGGACGCGAGACAATGAGCAGTTCTTC,CASSRWTRDNEQFF
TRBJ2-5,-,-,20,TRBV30,TGTGCCTGGAGTGTAATGTCGGCGGGGAAATCAGGGTACTATGAGGAGACCCAGTACTTC,CAWSVMSAGKSGYYEETQYF
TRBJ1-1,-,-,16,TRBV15,TGTGCCACCAGCACCTTGCCCGGGACCATGAACACTGAAGCTTTCTTT,CATSTLPGTMNTEAFF
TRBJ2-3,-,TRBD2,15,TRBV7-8,TGTGCCAGCAGCCCCCGGGGGGGACTCACAGATACGCAGTATTTT,CASSPRGGLTDTQYF
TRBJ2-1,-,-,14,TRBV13,TGTGCCAGCAAAACAAGCGATCACAGGAATGAGCAGTTCTTC,CASKTSDHRNEQFF